Listed below are T cell receptor beta chains from one sample, sequenced in a study of graft-versus-host responses after intestinal transplantation. What these receptors recognize is not known. Only in-frame clones appear in the TCRdb table, and some are missing; sequencing was by immunoSEQ multiplex PCR. The repertoire holds 90,000 to 150,000 clones, with around 95% as singletons. The source was unstimulated CD8+ T cells sorted from spleen or lymph node cells, collected before intestinal transplant. The receptors derive from a human donor who received an intestinal transplant. The conserved cysteine and the conserved F or W are not part of the CDR3 here. The order of the fields is V gene, CDR3 length, clone size, J gene, CDR3 protein. Size is omitted from some rows. Given values are once, few, many or a class for expanded clones.

TRBV5-1,16,.,TRBJ2-3,ASSLAAASGRGSDTQY
TRBV6-5,11,.,TRBJ2-5,ASSYQGQETQY
TRBV19,13,.,.,ASRLRDTNAYEQY
TRBV5-1,13,.,TRBJ2-7,ASSLIGGENSEQY
TRBV4-1,12,once,TRBJ1-2,ASSQVGSTGSYT
TRBV7-8,12,.,TRBJ1-4,ASSYRVENEKLF
TRBV4-2,14,.,TRBJ2-2,ASSQEEVAVRRELF
TRBV2,11,.,TRBJ2-4,AILRETKNIQY
TRBV7-6,16,once,TRBJ1-1,ASSPGTGAPFLNTEAF
TRBV10-3,12,.,TRBJ1-5,AISETGGAQPQH
TRBV27,12,.,TRBJ1-1,ASSFGDMNTEAF
TRBV4-1,13,.,TRBJ2-1,ASSRGVQEGNEQF
TRBV4-1,13,.,TRBJ2-5,ASSLGGRAQETQY
TRBV6-5,11,.,TRBJ1-5,ASSYGGNQPQH
TRBV30,18,.,TRBJ2-7,AWSAPMGQGPPLSSYEQY
TRBV28,10,.,TRBJ1-5,ASRGLDQPQH